These 5 T cell receptor beta chains came from one sample sequenced in a study of blood T cell repertoires in COVID-19. Generated by immunoSEQ multiplex PCR, the TCRdb table keeps only in-frame clones and is missing some. The sample lists 150,000 to 200,000 clones, 85% to 90% occurring once. Material: peripheral blood. The receptors were sampled from a woman aged 70 to 79 with acute or convalescent COVID-19.

This chain links TRBV6-2 or TRBV6-3 with TRBJ1-1, with D unclear. Germline CDR1 reads MNHEY; CDR2 reads SVGEGT. This CDR3 comprises 15 residues. V lost 4 bases and J 3 bases, leaving 15 bases between the germline ends. CDR3 sequence reads: CASSSPWSGYTEAFF. The CDR3 bases are TGTGCCAGCAGTTCCCCGTGGAGTGGATACACTGAAGCTTTCTTT.

This clone was recorded a few times. The V and J genes are TRBV19 and TRBJ1-4, with 8 positions matching TRBD1. The CDR3 is 13 amino acids. Unmatched junction bases numbered 7, after V lost 11 bases and J lost 5 bases. Per the germline V gene, CDR1 is LNHDA and CDR2 is SQIVND (reference sequence). CDR3 DNA sequence: TGTGCCTCAGGACAGGGAGACAATGAAAAACTGTTTTTT. It codes for CASGQGDNEKLFF. Filled out from reference TRBV19 and TRBJ1-4, the complete variable domain reads DGGITQSPKYLFRKEGQNVTLSCEQNLNHDAMYWYRQDPGQGLRLIYYSQIVNDFQKGDIAEGYSVSREKKESFPLTVTSAQKNPTAFYLCASGQGDNEKLFFGSGTQLSVL.

This chain links TRBV5-1 with TRBJ1-1; D is perhaps TRBD1 (6 bases). Between the trimmed V and J ends, which lost 2 bases and 0 bases, there was a span of 11 bases. This CDR3 is built from 15 residues. Germline V lookup: CDR1 SGHRS, CDR2 YFSETQ. CDR3 DNA: TGCGCCAGCAGCTTACAGGGTACACTGAACACTGAAGCTTTCTTT. Translating gives CASSLQGTLNTEAFF.

The chain combines TRBV7-2 with TRBJ2-1, with TRBD1 identical over 10 bases. The CDR3 extends over 15 amino acids. In germline, CDR1 is SGHTA, CDR2 FQGNSA. J lost 3 bases, V lost 5 bases, and 4 bases had no gene match. Here the CDR3 DNA reads TGTGCCAGCAGCCCGGACAGGGGGGGCTACAATGAGCAGTTCTTC. Its protein is CASSPDRGGYNEQFF.

The chain uses TRBV27 and TRBJ1-4; 7 bases are a match to TRBD1. In germline, CDR1 is MNHEY, CDR2 SMNVEV (reference sequence). The CDR3 loop spans 15 amino acids. Trimming took 6 bases from V and 0 from J; bases not matched to a gene: 4. CDR3 region: CASRQTGATNEKLFF. Here the CDR3 DNA reads TGTGCCAGCAGGCAAACAGGGGCAACTAATGAAAAACTGTTTTTT.